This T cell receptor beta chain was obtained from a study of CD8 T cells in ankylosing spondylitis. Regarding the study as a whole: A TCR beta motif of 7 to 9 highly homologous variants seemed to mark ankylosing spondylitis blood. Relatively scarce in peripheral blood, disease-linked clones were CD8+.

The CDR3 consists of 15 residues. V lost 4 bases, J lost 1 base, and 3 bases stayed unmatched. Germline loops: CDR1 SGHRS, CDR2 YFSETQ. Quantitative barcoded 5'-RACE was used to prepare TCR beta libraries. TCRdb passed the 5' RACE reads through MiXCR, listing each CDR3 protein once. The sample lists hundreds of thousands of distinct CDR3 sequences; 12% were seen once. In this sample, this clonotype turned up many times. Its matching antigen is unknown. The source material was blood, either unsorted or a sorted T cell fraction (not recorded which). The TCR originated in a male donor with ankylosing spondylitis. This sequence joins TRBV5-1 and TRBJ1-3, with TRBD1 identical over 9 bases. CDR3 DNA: TGCGCCAGCAGCCCGACAGGGGGGTCTGGAAACACCATATATTTT. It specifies CASSPTGGSGNTIYF.